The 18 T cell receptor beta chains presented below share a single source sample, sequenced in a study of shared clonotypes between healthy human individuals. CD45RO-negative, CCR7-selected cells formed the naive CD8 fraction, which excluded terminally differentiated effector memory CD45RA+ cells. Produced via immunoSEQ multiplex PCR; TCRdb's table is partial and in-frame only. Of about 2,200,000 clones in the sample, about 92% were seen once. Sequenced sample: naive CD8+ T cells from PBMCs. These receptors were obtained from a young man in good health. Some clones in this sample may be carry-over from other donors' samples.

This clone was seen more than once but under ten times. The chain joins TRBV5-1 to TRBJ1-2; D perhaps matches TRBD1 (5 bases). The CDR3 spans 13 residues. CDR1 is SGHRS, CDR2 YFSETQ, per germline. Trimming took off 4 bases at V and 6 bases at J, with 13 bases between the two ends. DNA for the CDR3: TGCGCCAGCAGCGCCGGGACCGGTAATGGCTACACCTTC. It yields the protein CASSAGTGNGYTF.

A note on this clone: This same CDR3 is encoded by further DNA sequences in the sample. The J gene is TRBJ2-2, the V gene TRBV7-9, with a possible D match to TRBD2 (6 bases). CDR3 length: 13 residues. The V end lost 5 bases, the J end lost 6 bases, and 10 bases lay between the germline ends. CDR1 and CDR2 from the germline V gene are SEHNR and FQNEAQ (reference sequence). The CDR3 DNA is TGTGCCAGCAGCCCCAGCGGGTCCGGGGAGCTGTTTTTT. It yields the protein CASSPSGSGELFF. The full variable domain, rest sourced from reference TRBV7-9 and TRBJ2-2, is DTGVSQNPRHKITKRGQNVTFRCDPISEHNRLYWYRQTLGQGPEFLTYFQNEAQLEKSRLLSDRFSAERPKGSFSTLEIQRTEQGDSAMYLCASSPSGSGELFFGEGSRLTVL.

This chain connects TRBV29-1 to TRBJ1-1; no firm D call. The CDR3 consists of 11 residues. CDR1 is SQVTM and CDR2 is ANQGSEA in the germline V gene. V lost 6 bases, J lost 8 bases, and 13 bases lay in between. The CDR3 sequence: CSVDVAVEAFF. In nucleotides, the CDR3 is TGCAGCGTCGATGTGGCAGTCGAAGCTTTCTTT.

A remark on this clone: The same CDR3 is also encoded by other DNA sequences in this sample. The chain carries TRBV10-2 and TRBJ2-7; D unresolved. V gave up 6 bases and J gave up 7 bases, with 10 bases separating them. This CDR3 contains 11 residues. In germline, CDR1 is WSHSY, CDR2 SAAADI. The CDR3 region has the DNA TGCGCCAGCAGGAGCCCCGGGGAGCAGTACTTC. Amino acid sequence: CASRSPGEQYF.

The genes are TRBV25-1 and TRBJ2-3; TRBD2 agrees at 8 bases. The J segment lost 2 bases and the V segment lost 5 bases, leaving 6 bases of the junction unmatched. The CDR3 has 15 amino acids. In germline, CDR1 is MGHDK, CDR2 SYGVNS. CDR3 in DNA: TGTGCCAGCAGTCCTTCGGGAGGGCTCACAGATACGCAGTATTTT. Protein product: CASSPSGGLTDTQYF.

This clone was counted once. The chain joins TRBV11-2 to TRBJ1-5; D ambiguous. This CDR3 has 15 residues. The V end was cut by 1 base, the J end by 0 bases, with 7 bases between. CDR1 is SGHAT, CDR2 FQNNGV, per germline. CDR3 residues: CASSLGQYSNQPQHF. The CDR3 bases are TGTGCCAGCAGCTTAGGGCAGTATAGCAATCAGCCCCAGCATTTT. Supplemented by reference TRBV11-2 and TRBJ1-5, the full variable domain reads EAGVAQSPRYKIIEKRQSVAFWCNPISGHATLYWYQQILGQGPKLLIQFQNNGVVDDSQLPKDRFSAERLKGVDSTLKIQPAKLEDSAVYLCASSLGQYSNQPQHFGDGTRLSIL.

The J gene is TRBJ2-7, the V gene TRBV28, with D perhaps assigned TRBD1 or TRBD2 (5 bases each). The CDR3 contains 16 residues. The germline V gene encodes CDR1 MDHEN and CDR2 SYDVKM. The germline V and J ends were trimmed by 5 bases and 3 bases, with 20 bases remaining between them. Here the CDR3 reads CASSPRGTPIGYEQYF. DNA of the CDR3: TGTGCCAGCAGTCCCCGGGGCACTCCGATTGGCTACGAGCAGTACTTC.

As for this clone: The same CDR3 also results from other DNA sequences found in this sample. The CDR3: CASSQVWDNEQFF. The CDR3 DNA is TGCGCCAGCAGCCAAGTATGGGACAATGAGCAGTTCTTC. This chain uses TRBV4-1 with TRBJ2-1, with D unclear. The V end lost 1 base, the J end lost 5 bases, and 6 bases lay between the germline ends. The CDR3 totals 13 residues. CDR1 and CDR2 (germline): MGHRA, YSYEKL.

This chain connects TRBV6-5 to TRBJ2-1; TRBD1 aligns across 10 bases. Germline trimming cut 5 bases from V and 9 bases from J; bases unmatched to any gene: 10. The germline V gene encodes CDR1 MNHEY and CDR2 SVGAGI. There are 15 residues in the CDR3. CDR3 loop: CASSPPGTGESEQFF. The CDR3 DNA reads TGTGCCAGCAGTCCCCCCGGGACAGGGGAGAGTGAGCAGTTCTTC.

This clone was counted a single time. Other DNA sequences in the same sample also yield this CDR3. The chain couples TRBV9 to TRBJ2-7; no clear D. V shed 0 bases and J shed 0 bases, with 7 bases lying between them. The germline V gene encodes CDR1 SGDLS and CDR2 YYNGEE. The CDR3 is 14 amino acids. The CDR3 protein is CASSVEGVSYEQYF. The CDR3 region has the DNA TGTGCCAGCAGCGTAGAGGGTGTCTCCTACGAGCAGTACTTC.

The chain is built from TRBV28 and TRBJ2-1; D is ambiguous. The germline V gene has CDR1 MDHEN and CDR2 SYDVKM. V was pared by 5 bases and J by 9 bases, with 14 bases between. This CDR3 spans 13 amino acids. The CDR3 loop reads CASSRNPQGEQFF. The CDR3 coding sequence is TGTGCCAGCAGTCGGAACCCGCAAGGTGAGCAGTTCTTC.

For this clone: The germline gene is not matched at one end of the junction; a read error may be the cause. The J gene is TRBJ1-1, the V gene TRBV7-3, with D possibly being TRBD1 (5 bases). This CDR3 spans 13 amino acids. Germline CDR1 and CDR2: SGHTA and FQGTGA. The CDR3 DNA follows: TGTGCCAGCAGCTCGACAGTGAACACTGGAGCTTTCTTT. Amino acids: CASSSTVNTGAFF.

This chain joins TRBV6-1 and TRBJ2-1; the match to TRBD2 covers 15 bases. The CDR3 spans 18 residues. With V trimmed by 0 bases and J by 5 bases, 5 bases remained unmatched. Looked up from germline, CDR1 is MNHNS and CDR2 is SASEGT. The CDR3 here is CASSEAPGLAGGDNEQFF. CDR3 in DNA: TGTGCCAGCAGTGAAGCACCGGGACTAGCGGGAGGAGACAATGAGCAGTTCTTC.

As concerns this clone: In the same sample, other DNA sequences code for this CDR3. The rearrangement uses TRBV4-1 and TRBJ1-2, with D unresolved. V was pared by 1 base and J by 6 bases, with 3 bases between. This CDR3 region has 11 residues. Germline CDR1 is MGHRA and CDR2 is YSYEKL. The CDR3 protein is CASSQGNGYTF. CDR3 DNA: TGCGCCAGCAGCCAAGGGAATGGCTACACCTTC.

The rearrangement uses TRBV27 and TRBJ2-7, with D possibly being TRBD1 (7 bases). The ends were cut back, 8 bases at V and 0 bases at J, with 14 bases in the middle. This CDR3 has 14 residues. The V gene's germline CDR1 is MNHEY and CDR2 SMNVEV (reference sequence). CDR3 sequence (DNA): TGTGCCAGCGGACAGGCGGGACTCTCCTACGAGCAGTACTTC. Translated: CASGQAGLSYEQYF.

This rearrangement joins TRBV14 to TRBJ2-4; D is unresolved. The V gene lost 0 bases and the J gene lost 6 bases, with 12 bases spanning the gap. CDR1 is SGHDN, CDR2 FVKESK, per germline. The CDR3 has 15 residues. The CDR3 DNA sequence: TGTGCCAGCAGCCAAGATCTGCGGCAGTCAAACATTCAGTACTTC. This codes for CASSQDLRQSNIQYF.

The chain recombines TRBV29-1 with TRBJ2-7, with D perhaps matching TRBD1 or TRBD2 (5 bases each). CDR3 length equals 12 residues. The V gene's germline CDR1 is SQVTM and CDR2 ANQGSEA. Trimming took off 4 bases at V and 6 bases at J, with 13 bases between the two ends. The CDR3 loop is CSVVGTGGEQYF. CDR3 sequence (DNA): TGCAGCGTTGTAGGGACGGGCGGCGAGCAGTACTTC.

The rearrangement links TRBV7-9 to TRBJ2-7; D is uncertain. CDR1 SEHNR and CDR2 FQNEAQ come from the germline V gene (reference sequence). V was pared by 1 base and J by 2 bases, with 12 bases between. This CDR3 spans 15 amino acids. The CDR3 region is CASSLEENAPYEQYF. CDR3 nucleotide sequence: TGTGCCAGCAGCTTAGAAGAGAATGCTCCCTACGAGCAGTACTTC. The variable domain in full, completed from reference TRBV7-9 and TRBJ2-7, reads DTGVSQNPRHKITKRGQNVTFRCDPISEHNRLYWYRQTLGQGPEFLTYFQNEAQLEKSRLLSDRFSAERPKGSFSTLEIQRTEQGDSAMYLCASSLEENAPYEQYFGPGTRLTVT.